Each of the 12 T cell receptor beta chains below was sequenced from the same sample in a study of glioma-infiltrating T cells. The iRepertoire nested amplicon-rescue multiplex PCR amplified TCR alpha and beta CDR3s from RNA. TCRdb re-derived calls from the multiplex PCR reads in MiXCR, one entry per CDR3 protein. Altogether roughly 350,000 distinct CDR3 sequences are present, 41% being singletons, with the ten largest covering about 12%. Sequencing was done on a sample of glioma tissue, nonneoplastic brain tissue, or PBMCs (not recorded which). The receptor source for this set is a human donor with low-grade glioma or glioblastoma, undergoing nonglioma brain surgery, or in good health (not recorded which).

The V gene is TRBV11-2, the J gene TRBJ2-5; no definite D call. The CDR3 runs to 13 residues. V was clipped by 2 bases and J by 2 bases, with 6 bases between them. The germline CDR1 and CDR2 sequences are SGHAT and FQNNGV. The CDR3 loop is CASSLSVQETQYF. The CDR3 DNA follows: TGTGCCAGCAGCTTATCGGTGCAAGAGACCCAGTACTTC. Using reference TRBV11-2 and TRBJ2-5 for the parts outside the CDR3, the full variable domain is EAGVAQSPRYKIIEKRQSVAFWCNPISGHATLYWYQQILGQGPKLLIQFQNNGVVDDSQLPKDRFSAERLKGVDSTLKIQPAKLEDSAVYLCASSLSVQETQYFGPGTRLLVL.

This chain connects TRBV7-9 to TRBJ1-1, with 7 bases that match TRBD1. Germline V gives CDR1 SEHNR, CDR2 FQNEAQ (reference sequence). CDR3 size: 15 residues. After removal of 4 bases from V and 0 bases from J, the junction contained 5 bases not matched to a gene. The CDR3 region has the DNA TGTGCCAGCAGCTCCCGGACAGGAATGAACACTGAAGCTTTCTTT. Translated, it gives CASSSRTGMNTEAFF.

The CDR3 bases are TGTGCCAGCAGTTTCTTCGGACAGGGGCCTCCCTACGAGCAGTACTTC. It yields the protein CASSFFGQGPPYEQYF. The V gene is TRBV27, the J gene TRBJ2-7; 9 bases line up with TRBD1. The V gene's germline CDR1 is MNHEY and CDR2 SMNVEV (reference sequence). CDR3 length: 16 residues. After removal of 3 bases from V and 2 bases from J, the junction contained 8 bases not matched to a gene.

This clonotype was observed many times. The CDR3 sequence is CASSYEVSQETQYF. The CDR3 bases are TGTGCCAGCAGTTACGAGGTCAGCCAAGAGACCCAGTACTTC. The chain uses TRBV6-5 and TRBJ2-5; D gene uncertain. The CDR3 has 14 amino acids. Looked up from germline, CDR1 is MNHEY and CDR2 is SVGAGI. V lost 2 bases, J lost 1 base, and 8 bases lay in between.

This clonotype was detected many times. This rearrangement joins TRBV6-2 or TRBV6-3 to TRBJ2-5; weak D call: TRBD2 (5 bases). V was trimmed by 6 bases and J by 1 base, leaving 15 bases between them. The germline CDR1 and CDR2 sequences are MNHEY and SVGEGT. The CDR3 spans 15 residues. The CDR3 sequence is CASRRFSGPQETQYF. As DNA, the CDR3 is TGTGCCAGCAGAAGGTTCAGCGGACCCCAAGAGACCCAGTACTTC.

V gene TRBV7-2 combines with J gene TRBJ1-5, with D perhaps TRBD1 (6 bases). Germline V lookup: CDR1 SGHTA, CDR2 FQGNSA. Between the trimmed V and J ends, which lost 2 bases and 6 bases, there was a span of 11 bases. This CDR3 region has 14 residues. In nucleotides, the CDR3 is TGTGCCAGCAGCTTAAGGGGGGGAAGTCAGCCCCAGCATTTT. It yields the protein CASSLRGGSQPQHF.

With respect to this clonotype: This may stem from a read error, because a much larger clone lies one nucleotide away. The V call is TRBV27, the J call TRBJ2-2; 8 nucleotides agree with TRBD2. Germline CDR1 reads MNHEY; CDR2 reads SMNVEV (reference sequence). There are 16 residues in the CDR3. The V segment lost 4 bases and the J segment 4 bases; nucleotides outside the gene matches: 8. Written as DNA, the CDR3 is TGTGCCAGCAGTTCGCGGACTAGCAGAGGCACCGGGGAGCTGTTTTTT. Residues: CASSSRTSRGTGELFF.

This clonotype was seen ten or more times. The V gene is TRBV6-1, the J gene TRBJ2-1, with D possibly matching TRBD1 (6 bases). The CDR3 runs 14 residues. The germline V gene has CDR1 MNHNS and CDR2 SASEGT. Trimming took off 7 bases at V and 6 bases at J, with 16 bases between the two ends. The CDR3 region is CASTTDRPPNEQFF. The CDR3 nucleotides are TGTGCCAGCACCACAGACAGGCCCCCCAATGAGCAGTTCTTC.

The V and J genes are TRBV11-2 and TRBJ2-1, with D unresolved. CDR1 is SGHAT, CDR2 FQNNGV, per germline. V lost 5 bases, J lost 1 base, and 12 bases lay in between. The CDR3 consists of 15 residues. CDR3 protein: CASSPGVESYNEQFF. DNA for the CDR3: TGTGCCAGCAGCCCCGGTGTGGAATCCTACAATGAGCAGTTCTTC.

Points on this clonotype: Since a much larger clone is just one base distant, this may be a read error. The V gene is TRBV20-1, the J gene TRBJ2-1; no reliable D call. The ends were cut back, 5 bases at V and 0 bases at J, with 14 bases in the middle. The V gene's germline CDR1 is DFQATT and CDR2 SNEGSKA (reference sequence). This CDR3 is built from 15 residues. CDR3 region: CSAQPRATSYNEQFF. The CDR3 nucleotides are TGCAGTGCTCAACCTCGAGCGACCTCCTACAATGAGCAGTTCTTC.

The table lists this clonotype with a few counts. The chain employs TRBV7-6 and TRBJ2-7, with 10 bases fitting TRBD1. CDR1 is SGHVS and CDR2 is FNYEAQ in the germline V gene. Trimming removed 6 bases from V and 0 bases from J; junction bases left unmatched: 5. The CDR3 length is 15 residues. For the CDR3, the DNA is TGTGCCAGCAGACCGGGACAGGGGCCCTCCTACGAGCAGTACTTC. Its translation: CASRPGQGPSYEQYF.

The CDR3 DNA reads TGTGCCAGCAGTTCTGGGACTAGCGGGAACAGGGCGGTCGGCGAGCAGTACTTC. This translates into CASSSGTSGNRAVGEQYF. J is TRBJ2-7 and V is TRBV27; TRBD2 matches at 13 bases. V lost 4 bases and J lost 6; bases outside the gene matches: 15. This CDR3 comprises 18 residues. In germline, CDR1 is MNHEY, CDR2 SMNVEV (reference sequence).